These 24 T cell receptor beta chains came from one sample sequenced in a study of T cell repertoires in cytomegalovirus infection. A single record per CDR3 protein comes from TCRdb applying MiXCR to the reads. The sample carries some 300,000 distinct CDR3 sequences, around 10% recorded once. The sample was PBMCs. The origin of the receptors is a human donor in good health (CMV status not recorded). Some clones in this sample may be carry-over from other donors' samples.

J is TRBJ1-1 and V is TRBV12-3 or TRBV12-4; TRBD1 aligns across 8 bases. The CDR3 covers 15 residues. J gave up 3 bases and V 7 bases, and 10 bases lay outside the gene matches. This chain's CDR3 is CASNPGGKWDTEAFF. In nucleotides, the CDR3 is TGTGCCAGCAATCCAGGGGGCAAATGGGACACTGAAGCTTTCTTT.

The V and J genes are TRBV4-2 and TRBJ1-5, with D possibly matching TRBD1 (6 bases). The CDR3 spans 15 residues. CDR1 and CDR2 (germline): LGHNA, YNFKEQ. Trimming took off 0 bases at V and 8 bases at J, with 14 bases between the two ends. This CDR3 reads CASSQDEGGKEPQHF. CDR3 DNA sequence: TGTGCCAGCAGCCAAGATGAGGGGGGGAAGGAGCCCCAGCATTTT.

This clonotype has ten or more counts. The chain is built from TRBV6-2 or TRBV6-3 and TRBJ1-1, with TRBD1 as a possible D gene (6 bases). V was trimmed by 4 bases and J by 0 bases, leaving 9 bases between them. This CDR3 is 14 amino acids long. Germline CDR1 reads MNHEY; CDR2 reads SVGEGT. CDR3 DNA: TGTGCCAGCAGTTGGCAGGGGATGAACACTGAAGCTTTCTTT. Translating it yields CASSWQGMNTEAFF.

This clonotype was seen a few times. The rearrangement uses TRBV19 and TRBJ2-2, with TRBD1 matching 7 bases. This CDR3 spans 14 amino acids. From germline, CDR1 is LNHDA and CDR2 SQIVND (reference sequence). The V and J ends lost 6 bases and 13 bases, in that order; junction bases with no gene match: 14. The DNA of the CDR3 is TGTGCCAGTAGCGCTGCCGGCGAGTGGACAGGGCTGTTTTTT. Translated: CASSAAGEWTGLFF.

This clonotype has just a few counts. The gene calls are TRBV5-1 and TRBJ2-7; D possibly uses TRBD1 or TRBD2 (5 bases each). The germline V gene encodes CDR1 SGHRS and CDR2 YFSETQ. The CDR3 runs 14 residues. The V end was cut by 0 bases, the J end by 7 bases, with 14 bases between. CDR3 sequence (DNA): TGCGCCAGCAGCTTGGGGGACCCCTCGGGGGAGCAGTACGTC. Its translation: CASSLGDPSGEQYV.

The CDR3 loop is CASSLDSWETQYF. For the CDR3, the DNA is TGTGCCAGCAGCCTAGACAGTTGGGAGACCCAGTACTTC. The rearrangement links TRBV7-9 to TRBJ2-5; perhaps TRBD1 as D (5 bases). The germline V gene has CDR1 SEHNR and CDR2 FQNEAQ (reference sequence). The CDR3 contains 13 residues. V was clipped by 5 bases and J by 5 bases, with 12 bases between them.

V gene TRBV7-8 combines with J gene TRBJ2-2; D is tentatively TRBD1 or TRBD2 (6 bases each). Germline lookup yields CDR1 SGHVS and CDR2 FQNEAQ. The CDR3 consists of 14 residues. Trimming removed 1 base at V and 9 bases at J, with 12 bases between. Written as DNA, the CDR3 is TGTGCCAGCAGCTTAGTTGGGGGGCTCCGGGAGCTGTTTTTT. Protein product: CASSLVGGLRELFF. The full variable domain, with the rest looked up from reference TRBV7-8 and TRBJ2-2, is GAGVSQSPRYKVAKRGQDVALRCDPISGHVSLFWYQQALGQGPEFLTYFQNEAQLDKSGLPSDRFFAERPEGSVSTLKIQRTQQEDSAVYLCASSLVGGLRELFFGEGSRLTVL.

This clonotype turned up a few times. V is TRBV20-1 and J is TRBJ2-1; D may be TRBD2 (5 bases). The V gene's germline CDR1 is DFQATT and CDR2 SNEGSKA (reference sequence). Trimming removed 1 base at V and 6 bases at J, with 10 bases between. The CDR3 length is 13 residues. The CDR3: CSARARTRNEQFF. The CDR3 nucleotides read TGCAGTGCTAGAGCGAGGACTCGCAATGAGCAGTTCTTC.

In this sample, this clonotype turned up many times. The CDR3 DNA reads TGTGCCAGCAGCCAAATCTATCGGACCACGGGGAGAGTTCAGTACTTC. Its translation is CASSQIYRTTGRVQYF. This rearrangement joins TRBV5-5 to TRBJ2-4; TRBD2 might be the D (5 bases). Trimming pared 4 bases from V and 11 bases from J, leaving 25 bases between. The CDR3 length is 16 residues. Germline CDR1 and CDR2: SGHKS and YYEKEE (reference sequence).

This clonotype was seen many times. For the CDR3, the DNA is TGTGCCAGCAGTTCAGGCGCGGGTGAAAAACTGTTTTTT. It specifies CASSSGAGEKLFF. The chain recombines TRBV27 with TRBJ1-4; D not certain. The CDR3 spans 13 residues. Germline V gene lookup returns CDR1 MNHEY and CDR2 SMNVEV (reference sequence). The V end lost 4 bases, the J end lost 7 bases, and 10 bases lay between the germline ends.

This sequence joins TRBV5-1 and TRBJ1-1; D unclear. The CDR3 is 14 residues long. The V end lost 2 bases, the J end lost 1 base, and 9 bases lay between the germline ends. In germline, CDR1 is SGHRS, CDR2 YFSETQ. CDR3 nucleotides: TGCGCCAGCAGCTTCCCGGAGGGGAACACTGAAGCTTTCTTT. It yields the protein CASSFPEGNTEAFF.

This clonotype has a count of ten or more. V is TRBV7-2 and J is TRBJ2-5; 13 bases agree with TRBD2. This CDR3 is built from 16 residues. V was clipped by 3 bases and J by 4 bases; unmatched bases: 5. Germline CDR1 is SGHTA and CDR2 is FQGNSA. CDR3 in amino acids: CASSFQLAGGLETQYF. The CDR3 DNA follows: TGTGCCAGCAGCTTCCAACTAGCGGGGGGGCTAGAGACCCAGTACTTC.

This clonotype appeared many times. The V and J genes are TRBV7-9 and TRBJ1-2; 7 bases agree with TRBD1. CDR3 length: 12 residues. V lost 3 bases to trimming and J lost 6 bases; unmatched junction nucleotides: 1. The germline CDR1 and CDR2 sequences are SEHNR and FQNEAQ (reference sequence). The CDR3 spells CASSLTGNGYTF. CDR3 DNA sequence: TGTGCCAGCAGCTTGACAGGGAATGGCTACACCTTC.

V usage is TRBV5-4 and J usage is TRBJ2-7, with 9 bases aligning to TRBD1. The CDR3 runs to 14 residues. Germline CDR1 and CDR2: SGHNT and YYREEE (reference sequence). With V trimmed by 3 bases and J by 6 bases, 7 bases remained unmatched. For the CDR3, the DNA is TGTGCCAGCAGCTCGACAGGGGGGTCCACCGAGCAGTACTTC. This translates into CASSSTGGSTEQYF.

As concerns this clonotype: This may be a read error, as it is one base from a much larger clone. The rearrangement links TRBV20-1 to TRBJ2-7; D may correspond to TRBD1 or TRBD2 (6 bases each). Germline-derived CDR1 and CDR2 are DFQATT and SNEGSKA (reference sequence). There are 12 residues in the CDR3. V dropped 7 bases and J dropped 5 bases, with 15 bases sitting between them. The CDR3 reads CSVKRGENEQYV. CDR3 DNA sequence: TGCAGTGTCAAGAGGGGGGAAAACGAGCAGTACGTC.

This clonotype was counted once. The V and J genes are TRBV19 and TRBJ2-2; D not resolved. Germline-derived CDR1 and CDR2 are LNHDA and SQIVND (reference sequence). V lost 9 bases to trimming and J lost 0 bases, with 14 bases between them. The CDR3 contains 15 residues. The CDR3 DNA is TGTGCCAGAAATTCCGGGCAGGCGAACACCGGGGAGCTGTTTTTT. Translated: CARNSGQANTGELFF.

This clonotype was seen repeatedly, ten times or more. Here the CDR3 reads CASSRGAGQGVFTEAFF. CDR3 DNA sequence: TGTGCCAGCAGCCGCGGTGCCGGACAGGGGGTTTTCACTGAAGCTTTCTTT. The V gene is TRBV7-2, the J gene TRBJ1-1; 10 nucleotides align to TRBD1. The CDR3 is 17 amino acids. V was clipped by 5 bases and J by 4 bases; unmatched bases: 13. Germline V gene sequence: CDR1 SGHTA, CDR2 FQGNSA. The full variable domain, rest sourced from reference TRBV7-2 and TRBJ1-1, is GAGVSQSPSNKVTEKGKDVELRCDPISGHTALYWYRQSLGQGLEFLIYFQGNSAPDKSGLPSDRFSAERTGGSVSTLTIQRTQQEDSAVYLCASSRGAGQGVFTEAFFGQGTRLTVV.

This clonotype was picked up a small number of times. This chain joins TRBV14 and TRBJ2-7; TRBD1 matches 10 bases. This CDR3 has 14 amino acids. V dropped 3 bases and J dropped 9; count of bases not matched to a gene: 8. Looked up from germline, CDR1 is SGHDN and CDR2 is FVKESK. CDR3 loop: CASSQAGTGVAQYF. The CDR3 coding sequence is TGTGCCAGCAGCCAGGCCGGGACAGGGGTTGCGCAGTACTTC.

This clonotype was recorded at least ten times. The chain is built from TRBV19 and TRBJ2-5; possible D gene TRBD1, 6 bases. Germline V gives CDR1 LNHDA, CDR2 SQIVND (reference sequence). The V end lost 5 bases, the J end lost 5 bases, and 18 bases lay between the germline ends. This CDR3 contains 15 residues. CDR3 sequence reads: CASSAVSRGTETQYF. In DNA, the CDR3 is TGTGCCAGTAGTGCAGTATCCAGGGGCACGGAGACCCAGTACTTC.

This chain uses TRBV9 with TRBJ2-1, with 10 bases identical to TRBD2. The germline V gene has CDR1 SGDLS and CDR2 YYNGEE. This CDR3 has 16 amino acids. V trimming: 0 bases; J trimming: 6 bases; junction bases outside the gene matches: 6. This CDR3 is CASSVDILAGPNEQFF. The DNA of the CDR3 is TGTGCCAGCAGCGTAGACATACTAGCGGGGCCCAATGAGCAGTTCTTC.

The table lists this clonotype with a few counts. The chain uses TRBV4-3 and TRBJ1-3; D is unclear. Per germline, CDR1 LGHNA and CDR2 YSLEER. Trimming removed 0 bases at V and 0 bases at J, with 9 bases between. The CDR3 length is 16 residues. CDR3 amino acids: CASSQDKSYSGNTIYF. CDR3 nucleotide sequence: TGCGCCAGCAGCCAAGATAAGAGTTACTCTGGAAACACCATATATTTT.

This clonotype was detected many times. The chain is built from TRBV19 and TRBJ2-3; unclear D gene. Between the trimmed V and J ends, which lost 3 bases and 1 base, there was a span of 11 bases. CDR1 and CDR2 from the germline V gene are LNHDA and SQIVND (reference sequence). The CDR3 spans 15 residues. The CDR3 sequence is CASSIGVGRTDTQYF. CDR3 coding DNA: TGTGCCAGTAGTATCGGAGTTGGGCGCACAGATACGCAGTATTTT. Combining the CDR3 with reference TRBV19 and TRBJ2-3 gives the whole variable domain DGGITQSPKYLFRKEGQNVTLSCEQNLNHDAMYWYRQDPGQGLRLIYYSQIVNDFQKGDIAEGYSVSREKKESFPLTVTSAQKNPTAFYLCASSIGVGRTDTQYFGPGTRLTVL.

This clonotype was observed many times. This chain uses TRBV28 with TRBJ2-7; D uncertain. Germline V gene data show CDR1 as MDHEN and CDR2 as SYDVKM. The CDR3 runs 11 residues. CDR3 nucleotides: TGTGCCAGCCGTTTAGGAGCGGAGCAGTACGTC. Translating gives CASRLGAEQYV.

This rearrangement joins TRBV28 to TRBJ1-2; D gene uncertain. Trimming cost V 6 bases and J 8 bases, with 19 bases left between them. CDR1 and CDR2 from the germline V gene are MDHEN and SYDVKM. The CDR3 sequence is 14 residues long. The CDR3 is CASRAFPGSWGYTF. The DNA of the CDR3 is TGTGCCAGCAGAGCATTTCCAGGCAGTTGGGGCTACACCTTC.